Shown below are 27 T cell receptor beta chains from a single sample sequenced in a study of cytotoxic CD8 clonotypes in ibrutinib-treated CLL. The assay was immunoSEQ multiplex PCR, and TCRdb's table has in-frame clones only and misses some. The sample consists of just over 200,000 clones, approximately 79% of them appearing once. Sequenced material: PBMCs, taken after 12 months of ibrutinib treatment. The receptors stem from a human donor with chronic lymphocytic leukemia.

This clone turned up a few times. Sequence at one end of the junction differs from germline and may be a read error. V and J are TRBV7-7 and TRBJ2-1, with D hard to call. The CDR3 runs 13 residues. Germline loops: CDR1 SSHAT, CDR2 FNYEAQ (reference sequence). CDR3 DNA sequence: TGTGCTAGCAGCCCCACAAAAGGCGGAGAGCAGTTCTTC. Translation gives CASSPTKGGEQFF.

The chain couples TRBV6-5 to TRBJ1-2; D not certain. Between the trimmed V and J ends, which lost 5 bases and 7 bases, there was a span of 14 bases. Germline lookup yields CDR1 MNHEY and CDR2 SVGAGI. The CDR3 runs to 13 residues. The CDR3 sequence is CASSPGSRRGYTF. Here the CDR3 DNA reads TGTGCCAGCAGTCCCGGCAGCCGTCGTGGCTACACCTTC.

This chain joins TRBV5-1 and TRBJ2-3; 9 positions agree with TRBD2. Germline loops: CDR1 SGHRS, CDR2 YFSETQ. This CDR3 is built from 16 residues. V dropped 0 bases and J dropped 1; count of bases not matched to a gene: 3. In DNA, the CDR3 is TGCGCCAGCAGCTTGGGAGCTAGCGGGGGCACAGATACGCAGTATTTT. Translation: CASSLGASGGTDTQYF.

V usage is TRBV28 and J usage is TRBJ2-2; D remains ambiguous. The length of the CDR3 is 14 residues. Trimming removed 0 bases at V and 1 base at J, with 3 bases between. The germline CDR1 and CDR2 sequences are MDHEN and SYDVKM. CDR3 region: CASSLWVNTGELFF. CDR3 DNA sequence: TGTGCCAGCAGTTTATGGGTGAACACCGGGGAGCTGTTTTTT.

This clone has more than one count but fewer than ten. The gene calls are TRBV7-9 and TRBJ2-1, with D unclear. The CDR3 consists of 13 residues. Germline CDR1 is SEHNR and CDR2 is FQNEAQ (reference sequence). V lost 3 bases and J 7 bases, leaving 10 bases between the germline ends. The CDR3 sequence is CASSFPLVNEQFF. The DNA of the CDR3 is TGTGCCAGCAGCTTCCCCTTAGTGAATGAGCAGTTCTTC. Based on the CDR3 plus reference TRBV7-9 and TRBJ2-1, the full variable domain is DTGVSQNPRHKITKRGQNVTFRCDPISEHNRLYWYRQTLGQGPEFLTYFQNEAQLEKSRLLSDRFSAERPKGSFSTLEIQRTEQGDSAMYLCASSFPLVNEQFFGPGTRLTVL.

The chain couples TRBV11-3 to TRBJ2-1; D is unresolved. CDR3 length: 16 amino acids. In germline, CDR1 is SGHNT, CDR2 YENEEA. The V end was cut by 5 bases, the J end by 0 bases, with 14 bases between. CDR3: CASSPRQALSYNEQFF. CDR3 DNA: TGTGCCAGCAGCCCAAGGCAGGCACTCTCCTACAATGAGCAGTTCTTC.

This clone was seen a handful of times. The V call is TRBV30, the J call TRBJ2-5; 8 nucleotides agree with TRBD2. Per germline, CDR1 GTSNPN and CDR2 SVGIG (reference sequence). There are 14 residues in the CDR3. Germline trimming cut 8 bases from V and 5 bases from J; bases unmatched to any gene: 13. CDR3 coding DNA: TGTGCCCGGACTAGCCAGGGTTTCCGGGAGACCCAGTACTTC. Its protein product is CARTSQGFRETQYF.

The chain is built from TRBV18 and TRBJ2-3, with 8 bases lining up with TRBD2. With 3 bases clipped from V and 0 bases from J, the junction kept 2 bases outside the gene matches. The CDR3 sequence is 15 residues long. Germline CDR1 and CDR2: KGHSH and LQKENI. CDR3 in amino acids: CASSPREGSTDTQYF. In nucleotides, the CDR3 is TGTGCCAGCTCACCCCGGGAGGGGAGCACAGATACGCAGTATTTT.

This clone was found once. This chain connects TRBV2 to TRBJ1-3; D uncertain. This CDR3 has 14 amino acids. CDR1 is SNHLY and CDR2 is FYNNEI in the germline V gene. V was clipped by 7 bases and J by 2 bases, with 12 bases between them. Here the CDR3 DNA reads TGTGCCAGCACCGGCGGTAATGCTGGAAACACCATATATTTT. It specifies CASTGGNAGNTIYF.

This chain uses TRBV11-2 with TRBJ2-7; TRBD1 or TRBD2 may be the D gene (5 bases each). Germline V gene lookup returns CDR1 SGHAT and CDR2 FQNNGV. The germline V and J ends were trimmed by 3 bases and 7 bases, with 13 bases remaining between them. The CDR3 is 13 residues long. CDR3 DNA: TGTGCCAGCAGCTTTCCTAGCTCAGGGGAGCAGTACTTC. It codes for CASSFPSSGEQYF.

The chain is built from TRBV6-6 and TRBJ2-7; perhaps TRBD2 as D (5 bases). CDR1 and CDR2 (germline): MNHNY, SVGAGI (reference sequence). The CDR3 runs to 11 residues. The germline V and J ends were trimmed by 6 bases and 3 bases, with 6 bases remaining between them. The CDR3 is CASREDYEQYF. Written as DNA, the CDR3 is TGTGCCAGCAGGGAGGACTACGAGCAGTACTTC.

V is TRBV28 and J is TRBJ1-5; 9 nucleotides match TRBD1. V shed 3 bases, J shed 7 bases, and the junction held 16 bases outside the gene matches. The CDR3 runs 18 residues. Germline CDR1 is MDHEN and CDR2 is SYDVKM. CDR3 bases: TGTGCCAGCAGTTTGCTGGGTTCGATGCGGGACAGGGACCAGCCCCAGCATTTT. Translation: CASSLLGSMRDRDQPQHF. Variable domain in full (rest from reference TRBV28 and TRBJ1-5): DVKVTQSSRYLVKRTGEKVFLECVQDMDHENMFWYRQDPGLGLRLIYFSYDVKMKEKGDIPEGYSVSREKKERFSLILESASTNQTSMYLCASSLLGSMRDRDQPQHFGDGTRLSIL.

This chain links TRBV2 with TRBJ2-7, with D uncertain. V was pared by 3 bases and J by 1 base, with 7 bases between. CDR3 length equals 13 residues. Germline CDR1 is SNHLY and CDR2 is FYNNEI. CDR3 region: CASSEQQSYEQYF. The CDR3 DNA follows: TGTGCCAGCAGTGAGCAGCAGTCCTACGAGCAGTACTTC.

This rearrangement joins TRBV19 to TRBJ1-1, with no clear D. V was trimmed by 4 bases and J by 1 base, leaving 16 bases between them. Germline V gene data show CDR1 as LNHDA and CDR2 as SQIVND (reference sequence). This CDR3 spans 16 amino acids. CDR3 protein: CASSTPPGSSNTEAFF. CDR3 bases: TGTGCCAGTAGTACTCCTCCCGGGTCTTCGAACACTGAAGCTTTCTTT.

The chain has TRBV19 and TRBJ1-5; no clear D gene. Germline CDR1 is LNHDA and CDR2 is SQIVND (reference sequence). Trimming took off 10 bases at V and 4 bases at J, with 14 bases between the two ends. The CDR3 sequence is 13 residues long. The CDR3 loop reads CATEDGLNQPQHF. CDR3 DNA: TGTGCCACCGAGGACGGCCTTAATCAGCCCCAGCATTTT.

The chain has TRBV4-1 and TRBJ2-2; D call uncertain. Germline values: CDR1 MGHRA, CDR2 YSYEKL. With 4 bases removed from V and 7 bases from J, the gap between germline ends came to 19 bases. This CDR3 spans 16 amino acids. The CDR3 protein is CASSRGPGPPRGELFF. Written as DNA, the CDR3 is TGCGCCAGCAGCCGAGGTCCGGGCCCGCCACGCGGGGAGCTGTTTTTT.

The chain combines TRBV19 with TRBJ1-1; 8 nucleotides align to TRBD1. Germline CDR1 reads LNHDA; CDR2 reads SQIVND (reference sequence). J gave up 7 bases and V 5 bases, and 6 bases lay outside the gene matches. The CDR3 has 13 residues. For the CDR3, the DNA is TGTGCCAGTAGTTCTCAGGGGGCGGTTGAAGCTTTCTTT. Amino acid sequence: CASSSQGAVEAFF.

V usage is TRBV5-4 and J usage is TRBJ1-1; D remains unclear. V shed 3 bases and J shed 1 base, with 13 bases lying between them. The CDR3 extends over 15 amino acids. Germline CDR1 is SGHNT and CDR2 is YYREEE (reference sequence). This chain's CDR3 is CASSWATGWNTEAFF. The CDR3 nucleotides are TGTGCCAGCAGCTGGGCGACGGGATGGAACACTGAAGCTTTCTTT.

The CDR3 DNA reads TGTGCCAGCAGCGTAGGGGCCGGGTCATATGACAATGAGCAGTTCTTC. It specifies CASSVGAGSYDNEQFF. The rearrangement joins TRBV9 to TRBJ2-1; D uncertain. The germline gives CDR1 SGDLS, CDR2 YYNGEE. V was shortened by 0 bases and J by 5 bases, with 15 bases between the two germline ends. The CDR3 consists of 16 residues.

V usage is TRBV11-2 and J usage is TRBJ2-5, with D possibly matching TRBD2 (5 bases). Germline CDR1 is SGHAT and CDR2 is FQNNGV. The CDR3 covers 15 residues. V shed 5 bases and J shed 7 bases, with 20 bases lying between them. The DNA of the CDR3 is TGTGCCAGCAGCCCGGGCGGAGCGGATTTATTGACCCAGTACTTC. Amino acid sequence: CASSPGGADLLTQYF.

The chain couples TRBV29-1 to TRBJ2-6, with D possibly being TRBD1 (5 bases). V was cut by 4 bases and J by 1 base, with 8 bases left in between. CDR3 size: 14 residues. Germline CDR1 SQVTM, CDR2 ANQGSEA. The CDR3 sequence is CSVGQGSGANVLTF. CDR3 in DNA: TGCAGCGTTGGTCAGGGATCTGGGGCCAACGTCCTGACTTTC. The whole variable domain, filled in from reference TRBV29-1 and TRBJ2-6, reads SAVISQKPSRDICQRGTSLTIQCQVDSQVTMMFWYRQQPGQSLTLIATANQGSEATYESGFVIDKFPISRPNLTFSTLTVSNMSPEDSSIYLCSVGQGSGANVLTFGAGSRLTVL.

The V call is TRBV27, the J call TRBJ2-5; 11 bases map to TRBD2. J gave up 3 bases and V 5 bases, and 2 bases lay outside the gene matches. This CDR3 spans 14 amino acids. CDR1 and CDR2 from the germline V gene are MNHEY and SMNVEV (reference sequence). CDR3 protein: CASSLTSGEETQYF. CDR3 nucleotides: TGTGCCAGCAGTCTGACTAGCGGGGAAGAGACCCAGTACTTC.

Comment on this clone: The sample has other DNA sequences that encode this CDR3 too. The chain employs TRBV5-1 and TRBJ2-3; no firm D call. The ends were cut back, 0 bases at V and 2 bases at J, with 10 bases in the middle. The CDR3 has 15 amino acids. Germline CDR1 and CDR2: SGHRS and YFSETQ. The CDR3 nucleotides read TGCGCCAGCAGCTTGGACAGTACTTCCACAGATACGCAGTATTTT. This codes for CASSLDSTSTDTQYF.

The CDR3 reads CASSVAWMGSGANVLTF. Written as DNA, the CDR3 is TGTGCCAGCAGCGTAGCCTGGATGGGGTCTGGGGCCAACGTCCTGACTTTC. The V gene is TRBV9, the J gene TRBJ2-6, with unresolved D. The V gene's germline CDR1 is SGDLS and CDR2 YYNGEE. Between the trimmed V and J ends, which lost 0 bases and 1 base, there was a span of 11 bases. This CDR3 spans 17 amino acids.

This sequence joins TRBV5-4 and TRBJ2-1; D uncertain. The germline V gene encodes CDR1 SGHNT and CDR2 YYREEE (reference sequence). The CDR3 has 12 residues. V gave up 1 base and J gave up 8 bases, with 7 bases separating them. Written as DNA, the CDR3 is TGTGCCAGCAGCTTGTCCCTACATGAGCAGTTCTTC. Encoded protein: CASSLSLHEQFF.

The chain employs TRBV28 and TRBJ1-1; TRBD1 is a possible D gene (5 bases). V was clipped by 1 base and J by 5 bases, with 17 bases between them. Germline loops: CDR1 MDHEN, CDR2 SYDVKM. The CDR3 runs 16 residues. The CDR3 DNA sequence: TGTGCCAGCAGTTTATATTCGTCGGGGGGTTTAACTGAAGCTTTCTTT. It translates to CASSLYSSGGLTEAFF. The variable domain in full, completed from reference TRBV28 and TRBJ1-1, reads DVKVTQSSRYLVKRTGEKVFLECVQDMDHENMFWYRQDPGLGLRLIYFSYDVKMKEKGDIPEGYSVSREKKERFSLILESASTNQTSMYLCASSLYSSGGLTEAFFGQGTRLTVV.

This chain links TRBV14 with TRBJ2-1, with D unclear. The CDR3 loop spans 12 amino acids. CDR1 and CDR2 from the germline V gene are SGHDN and FVKESK. V lost 1 base to trimming and J lost 7 bases, with 5 bases between them. The CDR3 DNA reads as TGTGCCAGCAGCCAAGTGGGGAATGAGCAGTTCTTC. Amino acids: CASSQVGNEQFF.